The 14 T cell receptor beta chains listed next were all sequenced from one sample in a study of cytomegalovirus exposure and HLA in healthy donors. PCR amplification relied on 60 Vbeta primers (plus 13 Jbeta primers). Profiling relied on immunoSEQ multiplex PCR, and the TCRdb table lists in-frame clones only, not all of them. There are roughly 150,000 clones in the sample; roughly 82% occur only once, and approximately 6.1% lies in the top ten. The specimen was PBMCs. The source is a man younger than 45 in good health and CMV-seropositive.

The CDR3 sequence is CASRETGTAKLFF. CDR3 in DNA: TGTGCCAGCAGAGAAACCGGGACAGCAAAACTGTTTTTT. V gene TRBV7-9 combines with J gene TRBJ1-4; the match to TRBD1 covers 7 bases. The CDR3 sequence is 13 residues long. The V gene end was trimmed by 6 bases and the J gene end by 10 bases; junction bases not matched to a gene: 8. Germline CDR1 and CDR2: SEHNR and FQNEAQ (reference sequence).

V and J are TRBV5-5 and TRBJ1-2, with 10 bases lining up with TRBD1. J was trimmed by 4 bases and V by 4 bases; bases with no gene match: 16. The CDR3 consists of 18 residues. The germline V gene has CDR1 SGHKS and CDR2 YYEKEE (reference sequence). CDR3 in amino acids: CASSLYTTPGQGSYGYTF. As DNA, the CDR3 is TGTGCCAGCAGCCTTTACACCACCCCGGGACAGGGGAGCTATGGCTACACCTTC.

This clone has a single count. This chain uses TRBV4-3 with TRBJ1-5; D is possibly TRBD1 (5 bases). V lost 1 base and J 1 base, leaving 8 bases between the germline ends. The CDR3 is made up of 15 amino acids. Germline CDR1 reads LGHNA; CDR2 reads YSLEER. DNA of the CDR3: TGCGCCAGCAGCCAAGCCCGACAGAGCAATCAGCCCCAGCATTTT. It translates to CASSQARQSNQPQHF.

The J gene is TRBJ1-2, the V gene TRBV11-2; a weak D match, TRBD1 (6 bases). The CDR3 sequence is 12 residues long. Germline lookup yields CDR1 SGHAT and CDR2 FQNNGV. V was shortened by 3 bases and J by 8 bases, with 10 bases between the two germline ends. CDR3 in DNA: TGTGCCAGCAGCTTGGGGGCCTACGGCTACACCTTC. It specifies CASSLGAYGYTF.

This chain uses TRBV19 with TRBJ1-2; 9 positions agree with TRBD1. Per the germline V gene, CDR1 is LNHDA and CDR2 is SQIVND (reference sequence). CDR3 size: 14 residues. V dropped 6 bases and J dropped 6; count of bases not matched to a gene: 8. CDR3 amino acids: CASSLLTGGHGYTF. The CDR3 DNA is TGTGCCAGTAGCCTCTTGACAGGGGGTCATGGCTACACCTTC.

This chain joins TRBV9 and TRBJ1-2, with 9 bases matching TRBD1. The V gene end was trimmed by 5 bases and the J gene end by 2 bases; junction bases not matched to a gene: 4. CDR1 and CDR2 (germline): SGDLS, YYNGEE. This CDR3 comprises 14 residues. CDR3: CASRGTGSNYGYTF. CDR3 coding DNA: TGTGCCAGCAGGGGGACAGGGTCGAACTATGGCTACACCTTC. Full variable domain (missing parts from reference TRBV9 and TRBJ1-2): DSGVTQTPKHLITATGQRVTLRCSPRSGDLSVYWYQQSLDQGLQFLIQYYNGEERAKGNILERFSAQQFPDLHSELNLSSLELGDSALYFCASRGTGSNYGYTFGSGTRLTVV.

V is TRBV2 and J is TRBJ2-7; 7 positions agree with TRBD2. Germline V lookup: CDR1 SNHLY, CDR2 FYNNEI. CDR3 length: 16 residues. V gave up 0 bases and J gave up 1 base; unmatched junction bases: 6. The CDR3 loop is CASSEARGLGSYEQYF. CDR3 DNA sequence: TGTGCCAGCAGTGAAGCGCGGGGGTTAGGGTCCTACGAGCAGTACTTC.

Here the CDR3 reads CASSPGTRVQETQYF. The CDR3 bases are TGTGCCAGCAGCCCAGGGACTAGAGTCCAAGAGACCCAGTACTTC. This chain connects TRBV14 to TRBJ2-5; TRBD2 matches 8 bases. The CDR3 length is 15 residues. V shed 4 bases, J shed 1 base, and the junction held 5 bases outside the gene matches. Germline lookup yields CDR1 SGHDN and CDR2 FVKESK.

The chain is built from TRBV27 and TRBJ1-2, with 12 bases matching TRBD1. The CDR3 totals 19 residues. CDR1 is MNHEY and CDR2 is SMNVEV in the germline V gene (reference sequence). With V trimmed by 5 bases and J by 0 bases, 13 bases remained unmatched. CDR3 in amino acids: CASSPRDRGPVGANYGYTF. The DNA for the CDR3 is TGTGCCAGCAGTCCCCGGGACAGGGGGCCCGTAGGGGCTAACTATGGCTACACCTTC.

The chain combines TRBV6-6 with TRBJ2-3, with D maybe TRBD1 (5 bases). The length of the CDR3 is 14 residues. The V end was cut by 2 bases, the J end by 6 bases, with 12 bases between. Germline V CDR1 and CDR2: MNHNY, SVGAGI (reference sequence). DNA for the CDR3: TGTGCCAGCAGTTACATGGTAGCAGGGGATACGCAGTATTTT. The encoded protein is CASSYMVAGDTQYF.

The chain joins TRBV5-1 to TRBJ2-1; maybe TRBD2 (5 bases). In germline, CDR1 is SGHRS, CDR2 YFSETQ. Trimming pared 7 bases from V and 9 bases from J, leaving 17 bases between. The CDR3 spans 13 residues. Here the CDR3 reads CASQKRFDAEQFF. The CDR3 nucleotides read TGCGCCAGCCAAAAGCGGTTTGACGCTGAGCAGTTCTTC.

In DNA form, the CDR3 reads TGTGCCAGCAGCTTGAGGGTAGGGGCTAGTGGCTACACCTTC. This encodes CASSLRVGASGYTF. The chain employs TRBV5-6 and TRBJ1-2, with D perhaps TRBD1 (5 bases). Trimming shortened V by 1 base and J by 7 bases, and 14 bases separated the two germline ends. The CDR3 is made up of 14 amino acids. Germline assignment: CDR1 SGHDT and CDR2 YYEEEE.

This clone was detected a few times. J is TRBJ1-1 and V is TRBV5-6; D may be TRBD1 (5 bases). Trimming shortened V by 3 bases and J by 9 bases, and 15 bases separated the two germline ends. Germline CDR1 is SGHDT and CDR2 is YYEEEE. The CDR3 is made up of 13 amino acids. CDR3 DNA: TGTGCCAGCAGCTGGGGACTGGGGGTTCAAGCTTTCTTT. Protein product: CASSWGLGVQAFF.

The table lists this clone with a few counts. The chain links TRBV25-1 to TRBJ1-1; 8 bases are shared with TRBD1. V lost 4 bases to trimming and J lost 6 bases; unmatched junction nucleotides: 4. Germline V CDR1 and CDR2: MGHDK, SYGVNS. The CDR3 is made up of 13 amino acids. The CDR3 is CASSVTGGSEAFF. The DNA for the CDR3 is TGTGCCAGCAGTGTCACAGGGGGTTCTGAAGCTTTCTTT.